This T cell receptor beta chain comes out of a study of cytomegalovirus exposure and HLA in healthy donors. Germline V gene sequence: CDR1 LNHDA, CDR2 SQIVND (reference sequence). V was pared by 7 bases and J by 2 bases, with 9 bases of the junction left unmatched. This CDR3 contains 17 residues. The PCR made use of 60 Vbeta and 13 Jbeta primers. Sequencing used immunoSEQ multiplex PCR; TCRdb keeps in-frame clones, though not all of them. The sample shows 130,000 to 150,000 clones, roughly three quarters of them seen only once. This clone was recorded once. Its antigen is currently unknown. Study-wide results and limits: For most TCR sequences rarity was the rule, although some public TCRs occurred in many donors. Earlier analysis found most TCR beta V segments productive about 90% or about 30% of the time. No immune exposure information besides CMV serostatus was available.

The sequencing input was PBMCs. The gene calls are TRBV19 and TRBJ2-6; 9 nucleotides match TRBD1. This clonotype was sampled from a man aged 18 to 29 in good health and CMV-seronegative. The CDR3 spells CASIGTGYPTGANVLTF. DNA for the CDR3: TGTGCCAGTATAGGGACAGGGTATCCCACTGGGGCCAACGTCCTGACTTTC.